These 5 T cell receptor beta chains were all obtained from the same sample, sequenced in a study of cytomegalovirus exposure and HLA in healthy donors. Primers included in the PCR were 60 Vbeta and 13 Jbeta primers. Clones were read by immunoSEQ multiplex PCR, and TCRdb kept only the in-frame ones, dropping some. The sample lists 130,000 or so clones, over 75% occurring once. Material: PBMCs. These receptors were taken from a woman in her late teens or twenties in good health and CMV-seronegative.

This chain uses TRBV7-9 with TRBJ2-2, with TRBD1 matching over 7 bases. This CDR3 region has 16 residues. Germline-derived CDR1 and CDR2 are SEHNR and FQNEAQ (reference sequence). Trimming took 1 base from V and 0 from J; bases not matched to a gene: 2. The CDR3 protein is CASSLGTGANTGELFF. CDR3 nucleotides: TGTGCCAGCAGCTTAGGGACAGGAGCGAACACCGGGGAGCTGTTTTTT.

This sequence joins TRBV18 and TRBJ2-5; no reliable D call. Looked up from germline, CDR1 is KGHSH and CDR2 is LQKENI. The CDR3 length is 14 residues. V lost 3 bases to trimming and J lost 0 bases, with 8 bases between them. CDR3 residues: CASSPPGYQETQYF. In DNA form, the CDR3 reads TGTGCCAGCTCACCTCCAGGATACCAAGAGACCCAGTACTTC. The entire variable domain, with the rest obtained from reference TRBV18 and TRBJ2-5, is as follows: NAGVMQNPRHLVRRRGQEARLRCSPMKGHSHVYWYRQLPEEGLKFMVYLQKENIIDESGMPKERFSAEFPKEGPSILRIQQVVRGDSAAYFCASSPPGYQETQYFGPGTRLLVL.

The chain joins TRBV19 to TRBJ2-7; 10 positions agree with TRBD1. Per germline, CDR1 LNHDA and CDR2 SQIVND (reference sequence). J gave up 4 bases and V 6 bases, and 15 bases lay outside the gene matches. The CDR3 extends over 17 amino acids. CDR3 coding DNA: TGTGCCAGTAGCCTTGATACCGGGACAGGGGATCCATACGAGCAGTACTTC. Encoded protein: CASSLDTGTGDPYEQYF.

The DNA of the CDR3 is TGTGCCAGCAGCCAAGACAGGGCGAGTGAAAAACTGTTTTTT. As protein: CASSQDRASEKLFF. The rearrangement joins TRBV4-2 to TRBJ1-4, with a possible D match to TRBD1 (5 bases). This CDR3 is 14 amino acids long. Germline V CDR1 and CDR2: LGHNA, YNFKEQ. Trimming removed 0 bases from V and 7 bases from J, with 9 bases in between.

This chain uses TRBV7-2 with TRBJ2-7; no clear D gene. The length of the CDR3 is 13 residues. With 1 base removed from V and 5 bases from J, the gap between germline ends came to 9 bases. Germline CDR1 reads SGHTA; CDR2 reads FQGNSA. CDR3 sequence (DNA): TGTGCCAGCAGCTTAGGTATGCAGGACGAGCAGTACTTC. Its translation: CASSLGMQDEQYF.